This T cell receptor (beta chain) comes out of a study of cytomegalovirus exposure and HLA in healthy donors. Study overall: A data release that came early held around 85 million unique TCRs from HLA-typed donors.

The study ran its PCR with 60 Vbeta and 13 Jbeta primers. Clones were sequenced by immunoSEQ multiplex PCR, and TCRdb holds only the in-frame ones, with some missing. The table lists around 120,000 clones, roughly 80% of them singletons. Of note for this clone: Its cognate antigen is unknown.

This cohort consisted of healthy bone marrow donors. Study findings and constraints: An apparent linkage of common viral pathogens to several of the most significant clusters emerged in a later analysis.

This CDR3 contains 15 residues. Per germline, CDR1 MNHNS and CDR2 SASEGT. The V and J ends lost 2 bases and 9 bases, in that order; junction bases with no gene match: 9. Material: PBMCs. The chain carries TRBV6-1 and TRBJ2-5; 10 nucleotides agree with TRBD2. This TCR was recovered from a man aged 55 to 70 in good health and CMV-seropositive. DNA for the CDR3: TGTGCCAGCAGTGAAAGCGGGAGGGTATTCGGACCCCAGTACTTC. As protein: CASSESGRVFGPQYF.